Following are 27 T cell receptor beta chains from one sample sequenced in a study of glioma-infiltrating T cells after dendritic cell vaccination. The time point denotes: after dendritic cell vaccination, including at tumor progression/relapse. Data came from immunoSEQ multiplex PCR; TCRdb stores just in-frame clones and leaves some out. The sample lists 110,000 or so clones, nearly 90% seen once, with approximately 2.7% in the top ten. This specimen consisted of blood, obtained after dendritic cell vaccination. The receptors come from a human donor with glioblastoma.

V and J are TRBV6-6 and TRBJ2-3; no clear D gene. Germline V gene data show CDR1 as MNHNY and CDR2 as SVGAGI (reference sequence). Trimming stripped 8 bases from V and 8 bases from J, with 8 bases between. The CDR3 runs 10 residues. CDR3 sequence (DNA): TGTGCCAGCGAGTCCGGTACGCAGTATTTT. As protein: CASESGTQYF.

The chain is built from TRBV6-5 and TRBJ2-5, with TRBD2 matching 10 bases. The CDR3 loop spans 12 amino acids. Per germline, CDR1 MNHEY and CDR2 SVGAGI. Trimming removed 8 bases from V and 7 bases from J; junction bases left unmatched: 4. The CDR3 region has the DNA TGTGCCAGCGCTAGCGGGAGCGGGACCCAGTACTTC. Translated, it gives CASASGSGTQYF.

Comments on this clone: Germline is not matched at one junction end, which may reflect a read error. The chain links TRBV6-1 to TRBJ2-5, with 7 positions matching TRBD1. The CDR3 length is 15 residues. Germline CDR1 reads MNHNS; CDR2 reads SASEGT. The CDR3: CASSAVRGTQATQYF. As DNA, the CDR3 is TGTGCCAGCAGTGCCGTCAGGGGGACCCAAGCGACCCAGTACTTC.

The chain uses TRBV19 and TRBJ1-5; D is perhaps TRBD1 (5 bases). The germline gives CDR1 LNHDA, CDR2 SQIVND (reference sequence). Trimming cost V 1 base and J 2 bases, with 15 bases left between them. The CDR3 consists of 17 residues. The DNA of the CDR3 is TGTGCCAGTAGTATAGCCGTTGTGGGGGGTGGCAATCAGCCCCAGCATTTT. Amino acid sequence: CASSIAVVGGGNQPQHF.

This sequence joins TRBV9 and TRBJ1-4, with 7 bases that match TRBD1. The V and J ends lost 4 bases and 8 bases, in that order; junction bases with no gene match: 8. The CDR3 has 14 amino acids. The germline gives CDR1 SGDLS, CDR2 YYNGEE. The CDR3 DNA reads TGTGCCAGCAGCCCGACAGGGATAGAGGAAAAACTGTTTTTT. This translates into CASSPTGIEEKLFF.

The rearrangement links TRBV9 to TRBJ2-1; TRBD1 matches at 7 bases. The germline V gene has CDR1 SGDLS and CDR2 YYNGEE. The CDR3 sequence is 15 residues long. J gave up 7 bases and V 2 bases, and 9 bases lay outside the gene matches. The CDR3 sequence: CASSVFQGVGNEQFF. In DNA, the CDR3 is TGTGCCAGCAGCGTGTTCCAGGGGGTGGGGAATGAGCAGTTCTTC.

The rearrangement uses TRBV29-1 and TRBJ1-2; TRBD1 matches at 11 bases. Germline CDR1 SQVTM, CDR2 ANQGSEA. Trimming took 2 bases from V and 6 from J; bases not matched to a gene: 2. This CDR3 is 13 amino acids long. CDR3 sequence: CSVERTGGDGYTF. In DNA, the CDR3 is TGCAGCGTTGAACGGACAGGGGGCGATGGCTACACCTTC.

This chain links TRBV11-3 with TRBJ2-1; 8 nucleotides align to TRBD2. Germline V gene data show CDR1 as SGHNT and CDR2 as YENEEA. This CDR3 comprises 13 residues. The trim removed 9 bases at V and 6 bases at J, leaving 7 bases unmatched. The DNA for the CDR3 is TGTGCCAGTGGGTCGGGAGGGCCCAATGAGCAGTTCTTC. Its protein product is CASGSGGPNEQFF.

The chain is built from TRBV5-1 and TRBJ2-7; the D gene is possibly TRBD1 (6 bases). The germline CDR1 and CDR2 sequences are SGHRS and YFSETQ. The CDR3 is 14 amino acids. The V gene lost 0 bases and the J gene lost 0 bases, with 7 bases spanning the gap. CDR3 amino acids: CASSLGDISYEQYF. For the CDR3, the DNA is TGCGCCAGCAGCTTGGGGGACATCTCCTACGAGCAGTACTTC.

The chain uses TRBV5-6 and TRBJ2-7; 7 bases agree with TRBD1. V lost 5 bases and J lost 2; bases outside the gene matches: 7. The germline V gene encodes CDR1 SGHDT and CDR2 YYEEEE. The CDR3 totals 14 residues. In DNA form, the CDR3 reads TGTGCCAGCAGTACCGGGACAGTGGCCTACGAGCAGTACTTC. Protein: CASSTGTVAYEQYF.

The chain is built from TRBV5-1 and TRBJ1-4; no clear D. V dropped 0 bases and J dropped 0 bases, with 9 bases sitting between them. The CDR3 length is 16 residues. Germline V gene lookup returns CDR1 SGHRS and CDR2 YFSETQ. CDR3 region: CASSLDGPATNEKLFF. The CDR3, as DNA: TGCGCCAGCAGCTTGGATGGCCCTGCAACTAATGAAAAACTGTTTTTT.

V gene TRBV6-1 combines with J gene TRBJ2-7; 7 bases are a match to TRBD1. The CDR3 is 14 amino acids. V dropped 6 bases and J dropped 1; count of bases not matched to a gene: 6. Looked up from germline, CDR1 is MNHNS and CDR2 is SASEGT. This CDR3 is CASRPGQLSYEQYF. DNA of the CDR3: TGTGCCAGCAGGCCGGGACAGTTGTCCTACGAGCAGTACTTC.

CDR3 residues: CASSQGAQSNQPQHF. DNA for the CDR3: TGTGCCAGCTCACAGGGGGCCCAGAGCAATCAGCCCCAGCATTTT. V usage is TRBV9 and J usage is TRBJ1-5; TRBD1 aligns across 9 bases. V trimming: 7 bases; J trimming: 1 base; junction bases outside the gene matches: 6. CDR3 size: 15 residues. The germline CDR1 and CDR2 sequences are SGDLS and YYNGEE.

The V and J genes are TRBV7-9 and TRBJ2-5, with TRBD1 as a possible D gene (5 bases). The CDR3 spans 17 residues. V was trimmed by 5 bases and J by 5 bases, leaving 24 bases between them. Per the germline V gene, CDR1 is SEHNR and CDR2 is FQNEAQ (reference sequence). CDR3 amino acids: CASSPSKIQDLWETQYF. CDR3 in DNA: TGTGCCAGCAGCCCGTCAAAAATACAGGATCTCTGGGAGACCCAGTACTTC.

V usage is TRBV19 and J usage is TRBJ2-3, with 7 bases that match TRBD2. V lost 2 bases, J lost 1 base, and 3 bases stayed unmatched. Per germline, CDR1 LNHDA and CDR2 SQIVND (reference sequence). The CDR3 sequence is 15 residues long. The CDR3 sequence is CASSITSAGTDTQYF. DNA for the CDR3: TGTGCCAGTAGTATAACTAGCGCGGGCACAGATACGCAGTATTTT. Combining the CDR3 with reference TRBV19 and TRBJ2-3 gives the whole variable domain DGGITQSPKYLFRKEGQNVTLSCEQNLNHDAMYWYRQDPGQGLRLIYYSQIVNDFQKGDIAEGYSVSREKKESFPLTVTSAQKNPTAFYLCASSITSAGTDTQYFGPGTRLTVL.

V gene TRBV10-2 combines with J gene TRBJ2-7; 8 nucleotides align to TRBD2. J gave up 3 bases and V 1 base, and 11 bases lay outside the gene matches. Germline V CDR1 and CDR2: WSHSY, SAAADI. The CDR3 extends over 17 amino acids. The CDR3 is CASSEFDGTREDYEQYF. DNA for the CDR3: TGCGCCAGCAGTGAGTTCGACGGGACGCGGGAGGACTACGAGCAGTACTTC.

The chain has TRBV5-1 and TRBJ1-3; weak D call: TRBD1 (6 bases). Trimming stripped 0 bases from V and 1 base from J, with 8 bases between. The germline V gene has CDR1 SGHRS and CDR2 YFSETQ. The CDR3 length is 15 residues. The CDR3 DNA is TGCGCCAGCAGCTTGGCTGGGACATCTGGAAACACCATATATTTT. Its translation is CASSLAGTSGNTIYF.

The rearrangement links TRBV18 to TRBJ2-1; D is possibly TRBD2 (5 bases). This CDR3 has 15 residues. Per the germline V gene, CDR1 is KGHSH and CDR2 is LQKENI. V was shortened by 3 bases and J by 9 bases, with 18 bases between the two germline ends. As DNA, the CDR3 is TGTGCCAGCTCACCGGAGATCGGGGATCGAAGTGAGCAGTTCTTC. Protein: CASSPEIGDRSEQFF.

The rearrangement uses TRBV6-1 and TRBJ1-1, with D perhaps TRBD1 (6 bases). Germline V CDR1 and CDR2: MNHNS, SASEGT. The CDR3 runs to 14 residues. V was clipped by 11 bases and J by 1 base, with 17 bases between them. CDR3 loop: CAGSALGANTEAFF. DNA for the CDR3: TGTGCCGGATCAGCCCTGGGGGCGAACACTGAAGCTTTCTTT.

V gene TRBV18 combines with J gene TRBJ2-7, with D maybe TRBD1 (5 bases). Trimming took off 2 bases at V and 1 base at J, with 12 bases between the two ends. This CDR3 has 15 amino acids. Germline V CDR1 and CDR2: KGHSH, LQKENI. This CDR3 is CASSPDRQTSYEQYF. CDR3 coding DNA: TGTGCCAGCTCACCAGATAGACAGACTTCCTACGAGCAGTACTTC. Using reference TRBV18 and TRBJ2-7 for the parts outside the CDR3, the full variable domain is NAGVMQNPRHLVRRRGQEARLRCSPMKGHSHVYWYRQLPEEGLKFMVYLQKENIIDESGMPKERFSAEFPKEGPSILRIQQVVRGDSAAYFCASSPDRQTSYEQYFGPGTRLTVT.

The chain recombines TRBV2 with TRBJ2-2; D is ambiguous. The CDR3 covers 13 residues. Germline V lookup: CDR1 SNHLY, CDR2 FYNNEI. V was pared by 5 bases and J by 2 bases, with 6 bases between. DNA for the CDR3: TGTGCCAGCAGTTGGCAAAACACCGGGGAGCTGTTTTTT. Residues: CASSWQNTGELFF.

This chain links TRBV7-2 with TRBJ1-2; D remains unclear. This CDR3 comprises 13 residues. From germline, CDR1 is SGHTA and CDR2 FQGNSA. Deletions cut 5 bases from V and 4 bases from J, with 11 bases between. The CDR3 sequence is CASSPSSGYGYTF. CDR3 bases: TGTGCCAGCAGCCCCTCCTCGGGCTATGGCTACACCTTC.

This clone has just one count. J is TRBJ2-1 and V is TRBV11-3; D perhaps matches TRBD2 (5 bases). V was shortened by 1 base and J by 8 bases, with 12 bases between the two germline ends. This CDR3 has 14 residues. CDR1 is SGHNT and CDR2 is YENEEA in the germline V gene. For the CDR3, the DNA is TGTGCCAGCAGCTTAGTCAGGACTGTAGATGAGCAGTTCTTC. This encodes CASSLVRTVDEQFF.

This sequence joins TRBV7-9 and TRBJ2-7; 9 nucleotides align to TRBD2. V shed 1 base and J 9 bases; nucleotides not matched to a gene: 7. This CDR3 spans 14 amino acids. Germline-derived CDR1 and CDR2 are SEHNR and FQNEAQ (reference sequence). In DNA form, the CDR3 reads TGTGCCAGCAGCTTAGAGTCTAGCGGGACGACGCAGTACTTC. Translated: CASSLESSGTTQYF.

The chain uses TRBV5-4 and TRBJ2-5; 7 bases are shared with TRBD2. The germline V gene has CDR1 SGHNT and CDR2 YYREEE (reference sequence). The CDR3 runs 15 residues. V lost 4 bases, J lost 3 bases, and 9 bases stayed unmatched. This chain's CDR3 is CASSPQGGVKETQYF. In DNA, the CDR3 is TGTGCCAGCAGCCCCCAGGGAGGGGTAAAAGAGACCCAGTACTTC.

The J gene is TRBJ2-7, the V gene TRBV14; unclear D gene. There are 13 residues in the CDR3. Germline CDR1 reads SGHDN; CDR2 reads FVKESK. Trimming left V 4 bases short and J 3 bases short, with 10 bases between. Here the CDR3 DNA reads TGTGCCAGCAGCCCAGGTCAGAACTACGAGCAGTACTTC. As protein: CASSPGQNYEQYF.

V gene TRBV19 combines with J gene TRBJ2-3; 11 positions agree with TRBD2. The CDR3 is 17 residues long. From germline, CDR1 is LNHDA and CDR2 SQIVND (reference sequence). V gave up 8 bases and J gave up 3 bases; unmatched junction bases: 13. The DNA for the CDR3 is TGTGCCAGTCACACCATTTTATTAGCGGGAGGGACAGATACGCAGTATTTT. Residues: CASHTILLAGGTDTQYF.